One sample yielded the 10 T cell receptor beta chains listed below, sequenced in a study of T-cell reconstitution after alpha-beta-depleted transplantation in children. It was with unique molecular identifiers that the TCRbeta library was prepared. TCRdb re-called the PCR reads through MiXCR, storing one row per CDR3 protein. The data show about 830,000 distinct CDR3 sequences, 16% seen once. The input for sequencing was PBMCs, mostly from graft donor cells, taken 360 days after TCRalphabeta/CD19-depleted stem cell transplant. The source is a male patient between 5 and 17 years old who had a stem cell transplant for acute lymphoblastic leukemia, so the T cells may come from the graft donor.

This clonotype was found many times. The J gene is TRBJ2-7, the V gene TRBV7-8; a possible D gene is TRBD1 (6 bases). This CDR3 is built from 14 residues. Germline CDR1 reads SGHVS; CDR2 reads FQNEAQ. V dropped 5 bases and J dropped 2 bases, with 13 bases sitting between them. The CDR3 region has the DNA TGTGCCAGCAGCGGCCGGGACATTACCTACGAGCAGTACTTC. It yields the protein CASSGRDITYEQYF.

The V gene is TRBV10-3, the J gene TRBJ2-7; no clear D. With 3 bases removed from V and 1 base from J, the gap between germline ends came to 7 bases. The CDR3 totals 13 residues. Germline V gives CDR1 ENHRY, CDR2 SYGVKD. The CDR3 coding sequence is TGTGCCATCAGTGAAAGACGGTCCTACGAGCAGTACTTC. Translating it yields CAISERRSYEQYF.

J is TRBJ2-4 and V is TRBV7-9, with a possible D match to TRBD1 (6 bases). The germline V gene encodes CDR1 SEHNR and CDR2 FQNEAQ (reference sequence). The V end was cut by 6 bases, the J end by 5 bases, with 14 bases between. CDR3 length: 14 amino acids. Here the CDR3 reads CASSPQGYENIQYF. CDR3 nucleotides: TGTGCCAGCAGTCCACAGGGATACGAAAACATTCAGTACTTC.

This clonotype was counted between two and nine times. The genes are TRBV7-9 and TRBJ2-7; D is unclear. The germline V gene has CDR1 SEHNR and CDR2 FQNEAQ (reference sequence). This CDR3 comprises 11 residues. Deletions cut 10 bases from V and 2 bases from J, with 9 bases between. CDR3 bases: TGTGCCACTAAGGGAACCTACGAGCAGTACTTC. It codes for CATKGTYEQYF. Supplemented by reference TRBV7-9 and TRBJ2-7, the full variable domain reads DTGVSQNPRHKITKRGQNVTFRCDPISEHNRLYWYRQTLGQGPEFLTYFQNEAQLEKSRLLSDRFSAERPKGSFSTLEIQRTEQGDSAMYLCATKGTYEQYFGPGTRLTVT.

This clonotype was seen only a few times. The chain is built from TRBV29-1 and TRBJ2-4, with 7 nucleotides matching TRBD2. Germline trimming cut 6 bases from V and 6 bases from J; bases unmatched to any gene: 11. The CDR3 length is 14 residues. Germline V gene lookup returns CDR1 SQVTM and CDR2 ANQGSEA. The CDR3 DNA is TGCAGCGTCCCCGGGCGGGGGAACGGAAACATTCAGTACTTC. It encodes CSVPGRGNGNIQYF.

The gene calls are TRBV1 and TRBJ2-1; the table names TRBD2, a call not compared with the DNA. TRBV1 is a listed pseudogene. CDR3 size: 15 residues. DNA of the CDR3: TGCACCAGCAGCCAGCTAGCGGCCCCCTACAATGAGCAGTTCTTC. Translating gives CTSSQLAAPYNEQFF.

This clonotype was seen only a few times. The rearrangement joins TRBV7-2 to TRBJ1-4; D gene ambiguous. The V end was cut by 1 base, the J end by 5 bases, with 14 bases between. The CDR3 runs 16 residues. CDR1 is SGHTA and CDR2 is FQGNSA in the germline V gene. The CDR3 region is CASSLGSQRRNEKLFF. CDR3 DNA sequence: TGTGCCAGCAGCTTAGGTTCTCAACGTCGAAATGAAAAACTGTTTTTT.

This clonotype was counted between two and nine times. The chain links TRBV5-6 to TRBJ2-2; TRBD2 agrees at 14 bases. In germline, CDR1 is SGHDT, CDR2 YYEEEE. CDR3 length equals 17 residues. J was trimmed by 7 bases and V by 3 bases; bases with no gene match: 8. Here the CDR3 DNA reads TGTGCCAGCAGCTCGGGACTAGCGGGAGAGATCGGCGGGGAGCTGTTTTTT. It codes for CASSSGLAGEIGGELFF.

This clonotype occurred many times. The chain combines TRBV11-2 with TRBJ2-5, with a tentative D call TRBD1 (6 bases). The CDR3 has 14 residues. V lost 4 bases to trimming and J lost 4 bases, with 13 bases between them. Germline values: CDR1 SGHAT, CDR2 FQNNGV. The CDR3 bases are TGTGCCAGCAGCTCCGCTTGGGGGCGAGAGACCCAGTACTTC. It translates to CASSSAWGRETQYF.

The chain couples TRBV7-8 to TRBJ2-3; D possibly uses TRBD1 or TRBD2 (5 bases each). V shed 6 bases and J shed 5 bases, with 24 bases lying between them. Germline values: CDR1 SGHVS, CDR2 FQNEAQ. The CDR3 extends over 17 amino acids. DNA for the CDR3: TGTGCCAGCAGACCCCCTATAGGGGACCCTGCAAGAGATACGCAGTATTTT. This codes for CASRPPIGDPARDTQYF.